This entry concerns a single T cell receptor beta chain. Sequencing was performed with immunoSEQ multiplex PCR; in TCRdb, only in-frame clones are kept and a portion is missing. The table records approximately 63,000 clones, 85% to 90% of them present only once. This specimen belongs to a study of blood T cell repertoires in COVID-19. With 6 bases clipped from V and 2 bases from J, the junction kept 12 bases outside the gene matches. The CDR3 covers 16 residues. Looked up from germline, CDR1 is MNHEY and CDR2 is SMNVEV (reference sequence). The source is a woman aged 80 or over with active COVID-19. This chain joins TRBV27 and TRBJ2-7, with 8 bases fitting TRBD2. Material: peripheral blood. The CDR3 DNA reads TGTGCCAGCAGACCGAGGAGGATAGCGGGGACCTACGAGCAGTACTTC. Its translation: CASRPRRIAGTYEQYF.